Listed below are T cell receptor beta chains from one sample, sequenced in a study of CXCR3-negative and CXCR3-positive naive CD8 T cells. TCRdb reprocessed the 5' RACE reads, keeping one entry per CDR3 protein, no DNA. The listing contains 130,000 or so distinct CDR3 sequences. Specimen: naive CXCR3- CD8+ T cells from blood. The source of these receptors is a human donor in good health. Some clones in this sample may be carry-over from other donors' samples. CDR3s include the opening cysteine and the closing phenylalanine or tryptophan.

V	J	CDR3
TRBV28	TRBJ2-7	CASSFWAEQYF
TRBV3-1	TRBJ1-4	CASSQTGAMEKLFF
TRBV7-9	TRBJ2-7	CASSPRVAGYYEQYF
TRBV6-1	TRBJ2-5	CASSEAEGWGTQYF
TRBV4-3	TRBJ1-1	CASRRTGTVMNTEAFF
TRBV7-3	TRBJ2-3	CASSLIAGVPDTQYF
TRBV2	TRBJ1-1	CASSDPWGREAFF
TRBV29-1	TRBJ2-1	CSVPSPGLGEQFF
TRBV7-6	TRBJ2-1	CASSPWNGDEQFF
TRBV13	TRBJ2-1	CASNIYNEQFF
TRBV10-3	TRBJ2-7	CAIMRTDPYEQYF
TRBV9	TRBJ1-5	CASSVGPRMDQPQHF
TRBV5-1	TRBJ2-2	CASSLVGAGPANTGELFF
TRBV5-6	TRBJ1-5	CASRHTPGQENQPQHF
TRBV20-1	TRBJ2-3	CSARQLRASGDRNTQYF
TRBV4-1	TRBJ2-3	CASSRWSDTQYF
TRBV7-9	TRBJ1-2	CASSSVGGLNYGYTF
TRBV28	TRBJ2-7	CASKSLAGVPYEQYF
TRBV28	TRBJ2-1	CASRVRVGDGNEQFF
TRBV29-1	TRBJ2-7	CSVERQGAYEQYF
TRBV9	TRBJ2-7	CASSVQGGYEQYF
TRBV7-9	TRBJ2-7	CGSSLIRGEQYF
TRBV9	TRBJ1-1	CASSVGGGSTEAFF
TRBV7-9	TRBJ1-1	CASSFDSGTEAFF
TRBV10-2	TRBJ2-1	CASSESGEYNEQFF
TRBV12-3/TRBV12-4	TRBJ2-7	CASGTDYEQYF
TRBV29-1	TRBJ2-7	CRRSRLTGSGFLTVHEQYF
TRBV7-2	TRBJ1-4	CASSLYRPNEKLFF
TRBV4-3	TRBJ1-1	CASSRDREDTEAFF
TRBV7-9	TRBJ2-1	CASSPRDRGPSGNEQFF
TRBV11-2	TRBJ2-1	CASSLATGVSYNEQFF
TRBV20-1	TRBJ1-2	CSARDIKGNLDGYTF
TRBV5-1	TRBJ2-5	CASSDPPRTGQETQYF
TRBV6-5	TRBJ1-1	CASTLGVNTEAFF
TRBV29-1	TRBJ2-7	CSVEVLAATRGIAYEQYF
TRBV7-2	TRBJ2-7	CASSLASGASYEQCF
TRBV28	TRBJ1-1	CASSLFGTGGMNTEAFF
TRBV29-1	TRBJ1-2	CSVDTGYYGYTF
TRBV6-5	TRBJ1-4	CASSYSIGGSNEKLFF
TRBV20-1	TRBJ2-5	CSALDRAGGETQYF
TRBV11-2	TRBJ2-5	CASSGGLQGGQETQYF
TRBV9	TRBJ2-5	CASSVGRTSGSPLQEAQYF
TRBV2	TRBJ2-7	CASHNDLFSYEQYF
TRBV14	TRBJ2-1	CASSQGEGGPNEQFF
TRBV12-3/TRBV12-4	TRBJ2-1	CASSYSGGYNEQFF
TRBV4-1	TRBJ1-2	CASSQEGVNYGYTF
TRBV27	TRBJ1-2	CASSLQGYGYTF
TRBV5-1	TRBJ2-7	CASSFGRLTYEQYF
TRBV27	TRBJ1-2	CASSQGVYYGYTF
TRBV15	TRBJ1-4	CATSGNREKLFF